Below are 13 T cell receptor beta chains sequenced from a single sample in a study of blood T cell repertoires in COVID-19. The assay was immunoSEQ multiplex PCR, and TCRdb's table has in-frame clones only and misses some. Here the sample spans roughly 200,000 clones, about 87% being singletons. Material: PBMCs or T cells enriched from blood (not recorded which). The receptor set was obtained from a young man who had recovered from COVID-19.

This rearrangement joins TRBV3-1 (or the pseudogene TRBV3-2) to TRBJ1-2; D not resolved. Per the germline V gene, CDR1 is LGHDT and CDR2 is YNNKEL (reference sequence). This CDR3 comprises 12 residues. Trimming took off 4 bases at V and 6 bases at J, with 9 bases between the two ends. This CDR3 is CASSLTRDGYTF. Written as DNA, the CDR3 is TGTGCCAGCAGCCTCACGAGGGATGGCTACACCTTC.

The chain is built from TRBV14 and TRBJ2-3; D gene unclear. Germline lookup yields CDR1 SGHDN and CDR2 FVKESK. The CDR3 covers 14 residues. V was cut by 0 bases and J by 2 bases, with 6 bases left in between. As DNA, the CDR3 is TGTGCCAGCAGCCAAGAACTAAACACAGATACGCAGTATTTT. Translating gives CASSQELNTDTQYF.

This rearrangement joins TRBV28 to TRBJ2-4, with 9 nucleotides matching TRBD1. J was trimmed by 0 bases and V by 7 bases; bases with no gene match: 7. Germline V gene sequence: CDR1 MDHEN, CDR2 SYDVKM. The CDR3 length is 16 residues. This chain's CDR3 is CASKEGQGLAKNIQYF. DNA of the CDR3: TGTGCCAGCAAGGAGGGACAGGGTTTAGCCAAAAACATTCAGTACTTC.

This chain links TRBV5-1 with TRBJ1-2, with a possible D match to TRBD1 (6 bases). The CDR3 runs 14 residues. The germline V gene encodes CDR1 SGHRS and CDR2 YFSETQ. Trimming left V 4 bases short and J 8 bases short, with 18 bases between. In DNA form, the CDR3 reads TGCGCCAGCAGCATCCAACAGGGTAGCGGGGGCTACACCTTC. This codes for CASSIQQGSGGYTF.

The chain recombines TRBV7-6 with TRBJ2-7; TRBD1 aligns across 7 bases. After removal of 5 bases from V and 2 bases from J, the junction contained 9 bases not matched to a gene. Per germline, CDR1 SGHVS and CDR2 FNYEAQ. This CDR3 comprises 15 residues. The CDR3 spells CASSQQPGGAYEQYF. The CDR3 bases are TGTGCCAGCAGCCAACAACCAGGGGGAGCCTACGAGCAGTACTTC.

The chain has TRBV2 and TRBJ1-3, with TRBD1 as a possible D gene (6 bases). V lost 8 bases to trimming and J lost 0 bases, with 23 bases between them. Germline values: CDR1 SNHLY, CDR2 FYNNEI. This CDR3 has 18 residues. The CDR3 DNA follows: TGTGCCAGCCAAAATTGGGAACAGGGCTACCACTCTGGAAACACCATATATTTT. Its protein is CASQNWEQGYHSGNTIYF.

The CDR3 bases are TGTGCCAGCAGTTCAGGGTTAGCACAAGGTACGCAGTATTTT. Its protein product is CASSSGLAQGTQYF. The chain is built from TRBV28 and TRBJ2-3; D may be TRBD1 (5 bases). The CDR3 is made up of 14 amino acids. From germline, CDR1 is MDHEN and CDR2 SYDVKM. Trimming removed 4 bases from V and 8 bases from J, with 16 bases in between.

This chain connects TRBV29-1 to TRBJ2-2, with 7 bases fitting TRBD1. Germline V CDR1 and CDR2: SQVTM, ANQGSEA. This CDR3 has 15 residues. V was pared by 4 bases and J by 2 bases, with 7 bases of the junction left unmatched. CDR3 in amino acids: CSVVGRGSNTGELFF. The CDR3 nucleotides read TGCAGCGTTGTGGGCAGGGGGTCCAACACCGGGGAGCTGTTTTTT.

The chain couples TRBV25-1 to TRBJ1-6; the D gene is possibly TRBD1 (6 bases). CDR1 is MGHDK and CDR2 is SYGVNS in the germline V gene. V was clipped by 4 bases and J by 7 bases, with 14 bases between them. The CDR3 totals 15 residues. The CDR3 DNA reads as TGTGCCAGCAGTGGGCAGGGGTTTGTGAATTCACCCCTCCACTTT. Protein: CASSGQGFVNSPLHF.

The V call is TRBV5-1, the J call TRBJ2-3; D is unclear. CDR3 size: 15 residues. With 0 bases removed from V and 6 bases from J, the gap between germline ends came to 14 bases. Germline V gene data show CDR1 as SGHRS and CDR2 as YFSETQ. In DNA, the CDR3 is TGCGCCAGCAGCTTGGGGGCTCCCCAATGGGATACGCAGTATTTT. This gives the protein CASSLGAPQWDTQYF.

The rearrangement uses TRBV2 and TRBJ2-1; D is unresolved. The CDR3 is made up of 11 amino acids. From germline, CDR1 is SNHLY and CDR2 FYNNEI. The V end was cut by 7 bases, the J end by 4 bases, with 5 bases between. DNA of the CDR3: TGTGCCAGCACCCCGTACAATGAGCAGTTCTTC. Protein: CASTPYNEQFF.

The chain is built from TRBV4-1 and TRBJ1-1; D may be TRBD1 (5 bases). Germline V CDR1 and CDR2: MGHRA, YSYEKL. Trimming removed 1 base at V and 0 bases at J, with 9 bases between. This CDR3 has 15 residues. The CDR3 is CASSQADSLNTEAFF. CDR3 in DNA: TGCGCCAGCAGCCAAGCAGACAGCTTGAACACTGAAGCTTTCTTT.

The genes are TRBV19 and TRBJ2-3; 10 bases match TRBD2. CDR3 length: 17 residues. J lost 1 base, V lost 2 bases, and 6 bases had no gene match. Germline CDR1 is LNHDA and CDR2 is SQIVND (reference sequence). The CDR3: CASSISSGSTGTDTQYF. CDR3 in DNA: TGTGCCAGTAGTATATCTAGCGGGAGCACTGGCACAGATACGCAGTATTTT.